This T cell receptor (beta chain) emerged from a study of Tregs in tolerant kidney transplant recipients. Only in-frame clones appear in the TCRdb table, and some are missing; sequencing was by immunoSEQ multiplex PCR. The table shows fewer than 80,000 clones, with less than 98% occurring only once. Germline CDR1 and CDR2: MNHEY and SMNVEV (reference sequence). This CDR3 is built from 15 residues. Trimming cost V 6 bases and J 0 bases, with 15 bases left between them. Concerning this clone: Its antigen is unidentified.

Study results and caveats: This study did not directly address biological reproducibility.

This sequence originates from a human donor who received a combined kidney and bone marrow transplant. The V and J genes are TRBV27 and TRBJ2-7; a weak D match, TRBD1 (6 bases). This material consisted of Tregs from blood, taken before the transplant. CDR3 residues: CASRKGHLSSYEQYF. In DNA, the CDR3 is TGTGCCAGCAGGAAGGGACACCTGTCCTCCTACGAGCAGTACTTC.